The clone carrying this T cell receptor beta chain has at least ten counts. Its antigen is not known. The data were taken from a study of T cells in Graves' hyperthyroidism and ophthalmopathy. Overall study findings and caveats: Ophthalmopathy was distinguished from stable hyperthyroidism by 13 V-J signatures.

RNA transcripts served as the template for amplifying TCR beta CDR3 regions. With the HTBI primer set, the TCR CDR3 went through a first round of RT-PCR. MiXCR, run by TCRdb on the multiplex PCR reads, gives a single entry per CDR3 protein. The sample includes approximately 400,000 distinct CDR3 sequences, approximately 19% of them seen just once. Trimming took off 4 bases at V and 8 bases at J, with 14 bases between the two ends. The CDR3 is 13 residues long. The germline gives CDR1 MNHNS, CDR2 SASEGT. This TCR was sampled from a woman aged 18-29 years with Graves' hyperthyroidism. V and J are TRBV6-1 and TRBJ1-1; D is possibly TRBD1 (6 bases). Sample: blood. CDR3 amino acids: CASSVDRDIEAFF. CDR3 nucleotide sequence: TGTGCCAGCAGTGTGGACCGGGACATAGAAGCTTTCTTT.